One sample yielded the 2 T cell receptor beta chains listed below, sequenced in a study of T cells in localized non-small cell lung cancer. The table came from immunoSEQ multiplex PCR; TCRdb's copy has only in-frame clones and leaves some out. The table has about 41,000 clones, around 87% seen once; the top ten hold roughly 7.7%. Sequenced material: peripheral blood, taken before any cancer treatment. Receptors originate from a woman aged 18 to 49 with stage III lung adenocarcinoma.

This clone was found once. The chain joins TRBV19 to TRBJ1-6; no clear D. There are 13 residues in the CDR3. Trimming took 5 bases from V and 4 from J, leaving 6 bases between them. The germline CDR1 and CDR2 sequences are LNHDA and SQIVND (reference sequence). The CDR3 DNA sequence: TGTGCCAGTAGTGACCAGTATAATTCACCCCTCCACTTT. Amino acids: CASSDQYNSPLHF.

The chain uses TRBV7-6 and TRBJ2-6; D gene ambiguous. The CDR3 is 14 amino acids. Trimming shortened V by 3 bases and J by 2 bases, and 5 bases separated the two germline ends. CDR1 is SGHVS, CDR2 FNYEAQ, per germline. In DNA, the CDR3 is TGTGCCAGCAGCTTTGGGACTGGGGCCAACGTCCTGACTTTC. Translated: CASSFGTGANVLTF.